The entry that follows covers one TCR beta chain sequence. It may be a read error: a sequence one base away is much more abundant. The conserved closing phenylalanine or tryptophan is absent in this CDR3, likely reflecting a read error. This specimen comes from a study of T-cell reconstitution after alpha-beta-depleted transplantation in children. Researchers prepared the TCRbeta library using unique molecular identifiers, the study reports. Each CDR3 protein gets one entry after TCRdb re-called the PCR reads with MiXCR. The data contain 200,000 or so distinct CDR3 sequences, roughly 6.6% of them seen just once; the ten biggest clones take up just over 5.5%. The V gene's germline CDR1 is DFQATT and CDR2 SNEGSKA (reference sequence). CDR3 length equals 13 residues. The V and J ends lost 6 bases and 4 bases, in that order; junction bases with no gene match: 7.

The sequencing used PBMCs, collected before TCRalphabeta/CD19-depleted stem cell transplant. This clonotype originated in a boy aged 2 to 9 with acute lymphoblastic leukemia, due to receive a stem cell transplant. The chain joins TRBV20-1 to TRBJ1-2; TRBD1 matches at 8 bases. The CDR3 sequence: CSATGETAYGYTV. The CDR3 DNA follows: TGCAGTGCGACAGGGGAGACAGCCTATGGCTACACCGTC.